This is a list of T cell receptor beta chains from one sample in a study of T cells in Graves' hyperthyroidism and ophthalmopathy. TCRdb reprocessed the multiplex PCR reads via MiXCR and lists one record per CDR3 protein. The sample contains about 260,000 distinct CDR3 sequences, less than 30% of which appear only once. The source material was blood. Source of these receptors: a man aged 35-49 years with Graves' hyperthyroidism that later progressed to Graves' ophthalmopathy. CDR3s include the opening cysteine and the closing phenylalanine or tryptophan. A D gene is named only where the DNA matches it firmly. The size of a clone is reported for some rows only, either as once, few or many, or as a class for expanded clones.

v_gene	abundance	d_gene	j_gene	CDR3nt	CDR3aa
TRBV29-1	many	NA	TRBJ1-1	TGCAGCGCCATCCTCCCGGGGCGGATGAACACTGAAGCTTTCTTT	CSAILPGRMNTEAFF
TRBV20-1	many	TRBD1	TRBJ2-7	TGCAGTGCTAGAGATGAAGGGGGCAGGGGGCCTGAGCAGTACTTC	CSARDEGGRGPEQYF
TRBV11-2	many	NA	TRBJ2-5	TGTGCCAGCAGCTTAGTCGGGATAGAGAACGAGACCCAGTACTTC	CASSLVGIENETQYF
TRBV11-2	many	TRBD1	TRBJ1-2	TGTGCCAGCGGCGGACAGGGCCCTGGCTACACCTTC	CASGGQGPGYTF
TRBV6-5	NA	NA	TRBJ1-2	TGTGCCAGCAGTATCCTCGGACTCTATGGCTACACCTTC	CASSILGLYGYTF
TRBV29-1	many	NA	TRBJ2-2	TGCAGCGTTGAGGGAAGGATCGGGGAGCTGTTTTTT	CSVEGRIGELFF
TRBV28	many	TRBD1	TRBJ2-6	TGTGCCAGCAGACTCCCGGGACAGGGTCCCGGGGCCAACGTCCTGACTTTC	CASRLPGQGPGANVLTF
TRBV29-1	many	NA	TRBJ2-7	TGCAGCGTTGTTAGCGGTTGGTTAGTCTACGAGCAGTACTTC	CSVVSGWLVYEQYF
TRBV5-1	many	TRBD1	TRBJ2-2	TGCGCCAGCAGCCCCGGACAGGGGATGAACACCGGGGAGCTGTTTTTT	CASSPGQGMNTGELFF
TRBV6-5	NA	NA	TRBJ1-6	TGTGCCAGCAGTTACTCCATGAACGGTTCACCCCTCCACTTT	CASSYSMNGSPLHF
TRBV5-1	many	NA	TRBJ2-5	TGCGCCAGCAGCCCTTGGGACTTACAAGAGACCCAGTACTTC	CASSPWDLQETQYF
TRBV6-5	many	NA	TRBJ2-7	TGTGCCAGCAGTTACTCCCAGGGGGGGTTTTCCTACGAGCAGTACTTC	CASSYSQGGFSYEQYF
TRBV3-1	many	NA	TRBJ1-2	TGTGCCAGCAGCCAAGATAGTGGTCCGGATGGCTACACCTTC	CASSQDSGPDGYTF
TRBV28	many	NA	TRBJ2-2	TGTGCCAGCAGATCTACCGCGAACACCGGGGAGCTGCTTTTT	CASRSTANTGELLF
TRBV24-1	many	TRBD2	TRBJ2-5	TGTGCCACCAGTGATTCCCGGACTAGCGCTTACCAAGAGACCCAGTACTTC	CATSDSRTSAYQETQYF
TRBV15	many	NA	TRBJ2-7	TGTGCCACCAGCGACGGACCAGGCGATGGGCAGTACTTC	CATSDGPGDGQYF
TRBV27	many	NA	TRBJ1-1	TGTGCCAGCAGTTTCTCCTACCCCAATGAAGCTTTCTTT	CASSFSYPNEAFF
TRBV2	NA	TRBD1	TRBJ1-2	TGTGCCAGCCCTGGACAGGGGGCTCTGTATGGCTACACCTTC	CASPGQGALYGYTF
TRBV5-1	many	NA	TRBJ2-7	TGCGCCAGCAGCTTGGACAGATCCTACGAGCAGTACTTC	CASSLDRSYEQYF
TRBV6-5	NA	NA	TRBJ1-2	TGTGCCAGCAGTTTAGCCCACAAGGACTATGGCTACACCTTC	CASSLAHKDYGYTF